A single sample gave rise to the 6 T cell receptor beta chains below, sequenced in a study of breast tumors, draining lymph nodes, adjacent tissues. Samples came from axillary lymph nodes draining the breast cancer. TCRdb redid the calling of the multiplex PCR reads with MiXCR, one entry per CDR3 protein. The sample holds 200,000 or so distinct CDR3 sequences, roughly 31% seen once. Sequencing was carried out using axillary lymph node tissue. These receptors came from a female donor with breast cancer. Some clones in this sample may be carry-over from other donors' samples.

As to this clonotype: A read error may explain this, as a much larger clone is one base away. The chain has TRBV14 and TRBJ1-6; D possibly corresponds to TRBD1 (5 bases). This CDR3 has 14 residues. Germline CDR1 and CDR2: SGHDN and FVKESK. The CDR3 coding sequence is TGTGCCAGCAGTCATACAGGTTTTAATTCACCCCTCCCCTTT. Translation gives CASSHTGFNSPLPF.

This clonotype has ten or more counts. The V and J genes are TRBV7-9 and TRBJ1-2; 8 nucleotides match TRBD1. The germline V gene encodes CDR1 SEHNR and CDR2 FQNEAQ (reference sequence). The CDR3 length is 15 residues. The trim removed 1 base at V and 7 bases at J, leaving 8 bases unmatched. The CDR3 nucleotides are TGTGCCAGCAGCTTAGGGGACAGGCCAACTATTGGCTACACCTTC. Its translation: CASSLGDRPTIGYTF.

This clonotype was seen at least ten times. The chain has TRBV20-1 and TRBJ2-1; D remains ambiguous. The V gene's germline CDR1 is DFQATT and CDR2 SNEGSKA (reference sequence). With 1 base removed from V and 4 bases from J, the gap between germline ends came to 8 bases. CDR3 size: 13 residues. CDR3 sequence reads: CSARALFYNEQFF. The CDR3 DNA sequence: TGCAGTGCTAGAGCCCTCTTTTACAATGAGCAGTTCTTC.

This clonotype was counted many times. This chain uses TRBV13 with TRBJ2-5; D may match TRBD1 or TRBD2 (5 bases each). The germline gives CDR1 PRHDT, CDR2 FYEKMQ (reference sequence). The V end lost 5 bases, the J end lost 2 bases, and 9 bases lay between the germline ends. The CDR3 contains 13 residues. CDR3 residues: CASSPGAQETQYF. The CDR3 region has the DNA TGTGCCAGCAGCCCCGGGGCGCAAGAGACCCAGTACTTC.

Many counts were recorded for this clonotype. V gene TRBV6-6 combines with J gene TRBJ1-4, with D possibly TRBD1 on 5 matching bases. The CDR3 extends over 14 amino acids. Trimming pared 7 bases from V and 8 bases from J, leaving 17 bases between. The germline CDR1 and CDR2 sequences are MNHNY and SVGAGI (reference sequence). The CDR3 loop is CASNKGGAAEKLFF. CDR3 coding DNA: TGTGCCAGCAACAAGGGCGGGGCGGCGGAAAAACTGTTTTTT.

Regarding this clonotype: A junction boundary mismatches the germline segment, possibly from a read error. The chain is built from TRBV12-3 or TRBV12-4 and TRBJ2-5; D possibly matches TRBD1 or TRBD2 (5 bases each). CDR3 size: 14 residues. CDR3 in DNA: TGTGCCAGCAGTCGGGGACGTTCTGGGGAGACCCAGTGCTTC. This encodes CASSRGRSGETQCF.